This is a list of T cell receptor beta chains from one sample in a study of blood T cell repertoires in COVID-19. Clones were sequenced by immunoSEQ multiplex PCR, and TCRdb holds only the in-frame ones, with some missing. The sample yields around 130,000 clones, about 83% seen once. The sequencing input was peripheral blood. Receptors were obtained from a man aged 50 to 59 with acute or convalescent COVID-19. The CDR3 runs from the conserved cysteine through the conserved F or W. D genes are given only for firm matches. The size field is filled for only some rows; it gives once, few, many or a size class.

j_call d_call cdr3_length clone_size v_call cdr3_aa cdr3_nt
TRBJ2-1 TRBD2 13 . TRBV27 CASSLLTGGGQFF TGTGCCAGCAGTTTACTTACCGGGGGGGGGCAGTTCTTC
TRBJ1-3 . 15 few TRBV5-1 CASSITGSSGNTIYF TGCGCCAGCAGCATTACGGGGAGCTCTGGAAACACCATATATTTT
TRBJ1-2 . 14 once TRBV6-1 CASSEVAGTVGYTF TGTGCCAGCAGTGAAGTGGCAGGAACGGTCGGCTACACCTTC
TRBJ2-5 TRBD1 14 . TRBV5-1 CASSFTGDKETQYF TGCGCCAGCAGCTTCACAGGGGATAAAGAGACCCAGTACTTC
TRBJ1-2 TRBD1 13 . TRBV2 CASTLQGEGGYTF TGTGCCAGCACCTTACAGGGGGAAGGCGGCTACACCTTC
TRBJ1-5 TRBD1 15 . TRBV5-1 CASSVGQGPNQPQHF TGCGCCAGCAGCGTGGGACAGGGCCCTAATCAGCCCCAGCATTTT
TRBJ2-5 TRBD2 16 . TRBV4-1 CASSHTLAGGQETQYF TGCGCCAGCAGCCATACACTAGCGGGGGGTCAAGAGACCCAGTACTTC
TRBJ2-6 . 13 . TRBV29-1 CSALGGGANVLTF TGCAGCGCCCTAGGAGGCGGGGCCAACGTCCTGACTTTC
TRBJ2-7 . 15 . TRBV4-1 CASSQDPGTRGEQYF TGCGCCAGCAGCCAAGATCCCGGGACCAGGGGCGAGCAGTACTTC
TRBJ1-5 TRBD1 16 . TRBV30 CAWSRPGTGTNQPQHF TGTGCCTGGAGTCGACCCGGGACAGGGACCAATCAGCCCCAGCATTTT
TRBJ1-1 . 14 few TRBV5-1 CASSHDNSATEAFF TGCGCCAGCAGCCACGACAATTCGGCCACTGAAGCTTTCTTT
TRBJ2-4 . 13 . TRBV12-3/TRBV12-4 CASRSTSDYIQYF TGTGCCAGCCGCTCGACTAGTGATTACATTCAGTACTTC
TRBJ1-5 TRBD1 14 . TRBV10-3 CAPSPGQGEKPQHF TGTGCCCCATCCCCGGGACAGGGGGAGAAGCCCCAGCATTTT
TRBJ2-5 TRBD2 17 many TRBV4-1 CASSQDRLAGVQETQYF TGCGCCAGCAGCCAAGATCGCCTAGCGGGGGTTCAAGAGACCCAGTACTTC
TRBJ2-3 TRBD2 16 . TRBV4-1 CASSLSGTSDSDTQYF TGCGCCAGCAGCCTTTCCGGGACTAGCGATTCAGATACGCAGTATTTT
TRBJ2-2 . 16 . TRBV10-3 CAISEPLTGSTGELFF TGTGCCATCAGTGAGCCACTTACAGGGAGCACCGGGGAGCTGTTTTTT
TRBJ2-1 TRBD1 13 . TRBV6-6 CASSYGQENEQFF TGTGCCAGCAGTTACGGACAGGAAAATGAGCAGTTCTTC
TRBJ2-1 . 14 . TRBV6-1 CASSEDSSYNEQFF TGTGCCAGCAGTGAGGACAGCTCCTACAATGAGCAGTTCTTC
TRBJ2-3 TRBD1 14 . TRBV19 CASADRGKTDTQYF TGTGCCAGTGCCGACAGGGGTAAGACAGATACGCAGTATTTT
TRBJ2-7 TRBD1 23 . TRBV7-3 CASSLIFPQPRGQGITRAYEQYF TGTGCCAGCAGCTTAATTTTCCCACAACCCAGGGGACAGGGTATCACGAGAGCCTACGAGCAGTACTTC
TRBJ1-4 TRBD1 14 once TRBV28 CASGRTGVGEKLFF TGTGCCAGCGGGAGGACAGGTGTGGGGGAAAAACTGTTTTTT
TRBJ2-1 . 17 . TRBV7-2 CASRLNEGSLIYNEQFF TGTGCCAGCAGGCTAAACGAGGGCAGCCTCATATACAATGAGCAGTTCTTC
TRBJ1-5 . 15 . TRBV6-5 CASSYGQNSNQPQHF TGTGCCAGCAGTTACGGACAGAATTCCAATCAGCCCCAGCATTTT
TRBJ2-3 . 14 . TRBV7-8 CASRELVSTDTQYF TGTGCCAGCAGAGAACTAGTAAGCACAGATACGCAGTATTTT
TRBJ2-7 TRBD2 14 . TRBV27 CASSLLAGVGEQYF TGTGCCAGCAGTTTATTGGCGGGGGTTGGCGAGCAGTACTTC
TRBJ1-2 TRBD1 13 . TRBV12-3/TRBV12-4 CASSKDRIYGYTF TGTGCCAGCAGCAAGGACAGGATCTATGGCTACACCTTC
TRBJ1-3 . 12 . TRBV30 CAWARSGNTIYF TGTGCCTGGGCACGGTCTGGAAACACCATATATTTT
TRBJ2-2 TRBD1 15 many TRBV2 CASNPGQGASGELFF TGTGCCAGCAATCCGGGACAGGGGGCCTCCGGGGAGCTGTTTTTT
TRBJ2-3 TRBD1 14 . TRBV6-5 CASERQGEADTQYF TGTGCCAGCGAGAGACAGGGGGAAGCAGATACGCAGTATTTT
TRBJ1-5 TRBD1 15 . TRBV5-6 CASSLTGYSNQPQHF TGTGCCAGCAGCCTGACAGGGTATAGCAATCAGCCCCAGCATTTT
TRBJ1-5 . 14 . TRBV2 CASSEQGGNQPQHF TGTGCCAGCAGTGAACAGGGAGGGAACCAGCCCCAGCATTTT
TRBJ2-7 . 13 . TRBV29-1 CSVETTRDYEQYF TGCAGCGTTGAAACCACCCGAGACTACGAGCAGTACTTC
TRBJ2-1 . 14 . TRBV24-1 CATSDPNLVNEQFF TGTGCCACCAGTGACCCTAATTTGGTCAATGAGCAGTTCTTC
TRBJ2-1 . 14 many TRBV5-4 CASSLASNYNEQFF TGTGCCAGCAGCTTGGCTAGTAACTACAATGAGCAGTTCTTC